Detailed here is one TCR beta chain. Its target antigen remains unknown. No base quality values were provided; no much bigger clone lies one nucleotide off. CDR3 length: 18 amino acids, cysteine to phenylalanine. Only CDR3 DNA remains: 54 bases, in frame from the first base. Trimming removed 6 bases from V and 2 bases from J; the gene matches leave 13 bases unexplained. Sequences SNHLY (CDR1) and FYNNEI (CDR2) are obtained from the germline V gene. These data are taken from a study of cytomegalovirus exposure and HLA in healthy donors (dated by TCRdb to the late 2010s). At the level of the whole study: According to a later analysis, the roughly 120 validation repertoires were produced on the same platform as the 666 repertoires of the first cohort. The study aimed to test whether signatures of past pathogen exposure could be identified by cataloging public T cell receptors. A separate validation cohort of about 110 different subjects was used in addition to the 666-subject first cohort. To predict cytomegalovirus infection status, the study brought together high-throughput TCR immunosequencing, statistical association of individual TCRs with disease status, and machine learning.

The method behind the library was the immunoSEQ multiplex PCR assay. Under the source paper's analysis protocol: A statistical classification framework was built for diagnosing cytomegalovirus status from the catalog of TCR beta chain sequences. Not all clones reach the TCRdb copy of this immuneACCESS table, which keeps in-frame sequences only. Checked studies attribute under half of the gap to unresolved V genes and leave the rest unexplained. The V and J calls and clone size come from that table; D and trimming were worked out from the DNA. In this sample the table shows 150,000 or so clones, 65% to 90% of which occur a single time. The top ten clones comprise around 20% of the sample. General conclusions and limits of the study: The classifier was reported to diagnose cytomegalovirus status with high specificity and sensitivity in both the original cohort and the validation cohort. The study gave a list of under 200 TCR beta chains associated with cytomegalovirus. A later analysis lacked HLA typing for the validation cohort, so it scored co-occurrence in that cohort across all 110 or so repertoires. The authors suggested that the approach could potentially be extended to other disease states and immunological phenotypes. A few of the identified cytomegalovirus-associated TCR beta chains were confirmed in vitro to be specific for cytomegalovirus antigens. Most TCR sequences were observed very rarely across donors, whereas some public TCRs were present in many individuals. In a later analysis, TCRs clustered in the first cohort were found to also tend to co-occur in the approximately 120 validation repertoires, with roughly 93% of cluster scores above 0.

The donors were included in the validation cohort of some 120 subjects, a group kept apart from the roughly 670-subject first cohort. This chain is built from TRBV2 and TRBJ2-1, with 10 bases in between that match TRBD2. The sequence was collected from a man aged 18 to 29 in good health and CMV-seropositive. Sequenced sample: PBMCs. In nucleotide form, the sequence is TGTGCCAGCAGCCCTGGGAGCGGGGGGGGACTTACCTACAATGAGCAGTTCTTC. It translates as CASSPGSGGGLTYNEQFF. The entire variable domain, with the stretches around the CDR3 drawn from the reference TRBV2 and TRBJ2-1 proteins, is EPEVTQTPSHQVTQMGQEVILRCVPISNHLYFYWYRQILGQKVEFLVSFYNNEISEKSEIFDDQFSVERPDGSNFTLKIRSTKLEDSAMYFCASSPGSGGGLTYNEQFFGPGTRLTVL.